This T cell receptor (beta chain) was profiled in a study of T cell changes during pregnancy in multiple sclerosis. Profiled with immunoSEQ multiplex PCR; TCRdb holds only in-frame clones, not every one. This sample has about 41,000 clones, with 90% to 95% found just once. CDR1 is ENHRY and CDR2 is SYGVKD in the germline V gene. The V end lost 8 bases, the J end lost 1 base, and 8 bases lay between the germline ends. The CDR3 runs to 12 residues. This TCR was sampled from a female donor with multiple sclerosis, enrolled in a pregnancy study. This sequence joins TRBV10-3 and TRBJ1-1; D is unresolved. The sample here was CD8+ T cells from peripheral blood mononuclear cells, taken in the third trimester of pregnancy. The CDR3 region is CAIGSENTEAFF. CDR3 DNA sequence: TGTGCCATCGGTAGCGAGAACACTGAAGCTTTCTTT.